Below, 5 T cell receptor beta chains from the same sample are listed, as sequenced in a study of cytomegalovirus exposure and HLA in healthy donors. The PCR had 60 Vbeta and 13 Jbeta primers. Generated by immunoSEQ multiplex PCR, the TCRdb table keeps only in-frame clones and is missing some. The sample includes over 150,000 clones, 77% of them seen just once. Material for sequencing was PBMCs. The receptors were sampled from an older woman in good health and CMV-seropositive.

The table lists this clone with a count of one. The genes are TRBV28 and TRBJ2-7; 8 nucleotides match TRBD1. The V and J ends lost 3 bases and 3 bases, in that order; junction bases with no gene match: 1. CDR1 and CDR2 (germline): MDHEN, SYDVKM. This CDR3 has 13 amino acids. The CDR3 region is CASSLTGVYEQYF. The CDR3 bases are TGTGCCAGCAGTTTGACAGGGGTCTACGAGCAGTACTTC.

This rearrangement joins TRBV18 to TRBJ2-7, with D tentatively TRBD1 (5 bases). The CDR3 has 13 amino acids. The germline CDR1 and CDR2 sequences are KGHSH and LQKENI. The V gene lost 4 bases and the J gene lost 1 base, with 8 bases spanning the gap. CDR3 protein: CASSRGQSYEQYF. CDR3 DNA: TGTGCCAGCTCACGAGGACAATCCTACGAGCAGTACTTC.

This chain joins TRBV28 and TRBJ2-3; TRBD1 is a possible D gene (6 bases). The CDR3 runs 15 residues. Trimming removed 4 bases at V and 1 base at J, with 12 bases between. Germline CDR1 reads MDHEN; CDR2 reads SYDVKM. CDR3 sequence reads: CASSSPGDGTDTQYF. As DNA, the CDR3 is TGTGCCAGCAGTTCTCCAGGGGATGGCACAGATACGCAGTATTTT. Using reference TRBV28 and TRBJ2-3 for the parts outside the CDR3, the full variable domain is DVKVTQSSRYLVKRTGEKVFLECVQDMDHENMFWYRQDPGLGLRLIYFSYDVKMKEKGDIPEGYSVSREKKERFSLILESASTNQTSMYLCASSSPGDGTDTQYFGPGTRLTVL.

J is TRBJ1-5 and V is TRBV19, with 7 positions matching TRBD1. With V trimmed by 2 bases and J by 5 bases, 18 bases remained unmatched. CDR1 and CDR2 from the germline V gene are LNHDA and SQIVND (reference sequence). The CDR3 has 19 amino acids. The CDR3 is CASSILPGFTGQQYQPQHF. Written as DNA, the CDR3 is TGTGCCAGTAGTATACTCCCCGGGTTTACGGGACAGCAGTATCAGCCCCAGCATTTT.

The chain couples TRBV11-2 to TRBJ2-5, with 12 bases identical to TRBD1. The germline CDR1 and CDR2 sequences are SGHAT and FQNNGV. The length of the CDR3 is 18 residues. V trimming: 3 bases; J trimming: 5 bases; junction bases outside the gene matches: 13. CDR3: CASSFAQLWDRGPETQYF. For the CDR3, the DNA is TGTGCCAGCAGCTTTGCGCAGCTGTGGGACAGGGGGCCGGAGACCCAGTACTTC.